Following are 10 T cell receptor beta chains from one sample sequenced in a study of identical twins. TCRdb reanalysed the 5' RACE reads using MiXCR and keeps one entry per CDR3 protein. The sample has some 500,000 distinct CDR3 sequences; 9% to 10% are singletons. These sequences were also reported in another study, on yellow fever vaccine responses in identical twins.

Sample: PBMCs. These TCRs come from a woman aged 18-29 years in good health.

CDR3 sequence (DNA): TGTGCCAGCAGCCCGTCCGGGACAGGGCTTAACGAGCAGTACTTC. Translating it yields CASSPSGTGLNEQYF. The genes are TRBV7-9 and TRBJ2-7; TRBD1 aligns across 9 bases. The CDR3 length is 15 residues. Per germline, CDR1 SEHNR and CDR2 FQNEAQ (reference sequence). With V trimmed by 5 bases and J by 5 bases, 10 bases remained unmatched. The full variable domain, its missing parts supplied by reference TRBV7-9 and TRBJ2-7, is DTGVSQNPRHKITKRGQNVTFRCDPISEHNRLYWYRQTLGQGPEFLTYFQNEAQLEKSRLLSDRFSAERPKGSFSTLEIQRTEQGDSAMYLCASSPSGTGLNEQYFGPGTRLTVT.

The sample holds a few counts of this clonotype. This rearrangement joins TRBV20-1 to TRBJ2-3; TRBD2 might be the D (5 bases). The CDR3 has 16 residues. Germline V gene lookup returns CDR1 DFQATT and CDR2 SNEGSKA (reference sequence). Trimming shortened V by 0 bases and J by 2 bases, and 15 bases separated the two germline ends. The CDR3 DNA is TGCAGTGCTAGAGATTTCGAGCGGACGGACACAGATACGCAGTATTTT. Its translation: CSARDFERTDTDTQYF.

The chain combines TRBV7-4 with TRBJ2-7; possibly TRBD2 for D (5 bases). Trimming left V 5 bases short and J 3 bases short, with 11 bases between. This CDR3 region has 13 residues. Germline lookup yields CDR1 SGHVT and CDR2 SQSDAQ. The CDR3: CASSPDGLYEQYF. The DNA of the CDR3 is TGTGCCAGCAGCCCGGACGGACTCTACGAGCAGTACTTC. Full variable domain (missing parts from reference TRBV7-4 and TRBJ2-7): GAGVSQSPRYKVAKRGRDVALRCDSISGHVTLYWYRQTLGQGSEVLTYSQSDAQRDKSGRPSGRFSAERPERSVSTLKIQRTEQGDSAVYLCASSPDGLYEQYFGPGTRLTVT.

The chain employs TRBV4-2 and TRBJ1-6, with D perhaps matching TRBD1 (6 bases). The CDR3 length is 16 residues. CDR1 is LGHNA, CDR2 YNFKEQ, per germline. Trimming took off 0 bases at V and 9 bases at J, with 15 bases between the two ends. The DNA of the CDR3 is TGTGCCAGCAGCCAAGAAGATCAGGGGTTGGGTTCACCCCTCCACTTT. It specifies CASSQEDQGLGSPLHF.

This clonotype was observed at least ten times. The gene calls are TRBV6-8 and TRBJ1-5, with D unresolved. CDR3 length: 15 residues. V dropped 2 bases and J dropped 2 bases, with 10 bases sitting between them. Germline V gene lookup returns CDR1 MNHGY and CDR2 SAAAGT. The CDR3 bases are TGTGCCAGCAGTTACCCCACTGGGGGCAATCAGCCCCAGCATTTT. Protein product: CASSYPTGGNQPQHF.

This chain's CDR3 is CSVEPDGSYNEQFF. The CDR3 DNA reads as TGCAGCGTTGAACCGGATGGGTCCTACAATGAGCAGTTCTTC. The rearrangement uses TRBV29-1 and TRBJ2-1; D unclear. The CDR3 length is 14 residues. V lost 2 bases, J lost 1 base, and 9 bases lay in between. Germline-derived CDR1 and CDR2 are SQVTM and ANQGSEA.

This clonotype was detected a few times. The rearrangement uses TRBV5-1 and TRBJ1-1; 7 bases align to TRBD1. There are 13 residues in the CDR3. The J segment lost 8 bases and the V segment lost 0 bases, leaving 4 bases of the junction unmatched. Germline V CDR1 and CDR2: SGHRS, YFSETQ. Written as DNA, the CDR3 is TGCGCCAGCAGCTTGGTAGGGGGCCTCGAAGCTTTCTTT. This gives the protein CASSLVGGLEAFF. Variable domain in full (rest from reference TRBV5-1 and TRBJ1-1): KAGVTQTPRYLIKTRGQQVTLSCSPISGHRSVSWYQQTPGQGLQFLFEYFSETQRNKGNFPGRFSGRQFSNSRSEMNVSTLELGDSALYLCASSLVGGLEAFFGQGTRLTVV.

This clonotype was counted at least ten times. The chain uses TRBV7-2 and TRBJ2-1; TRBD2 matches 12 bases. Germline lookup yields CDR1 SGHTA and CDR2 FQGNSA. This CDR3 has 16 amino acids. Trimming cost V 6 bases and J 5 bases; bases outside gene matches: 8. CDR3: CASRSGTSGSNNEQFF. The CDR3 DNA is TGTGCCAGCAGGAGCGGGACTAGCGGGTCGAACAATGAGCAGTTCTTC. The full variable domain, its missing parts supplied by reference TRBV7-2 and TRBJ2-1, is GAGVSQSPSNKVTEKGKDVELRCDPISGHTALYWYRQSLGQGLEFLIYFQGNSAPDKSGLPSDRFSAERTGGSVSTLTIQRTQQEDSAVYLCASRSGTSGSNNEQFFGPGTRLTVL.

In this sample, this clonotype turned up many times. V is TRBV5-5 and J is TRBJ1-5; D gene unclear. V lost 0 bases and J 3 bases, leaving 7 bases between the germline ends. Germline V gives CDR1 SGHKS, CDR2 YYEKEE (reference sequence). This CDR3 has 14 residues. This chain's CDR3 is CASSLGEFNQPQHF. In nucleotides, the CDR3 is TGTGCCAGCAGCTTGGGGGAGTTCAATCAGCCCCAGCATTTT.

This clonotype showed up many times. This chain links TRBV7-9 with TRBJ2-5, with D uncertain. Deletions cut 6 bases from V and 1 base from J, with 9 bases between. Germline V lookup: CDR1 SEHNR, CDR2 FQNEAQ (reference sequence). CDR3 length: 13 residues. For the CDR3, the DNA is TGTGCCAGCAGTGGTACAGTCCAAGAGACCCAGTACTTC. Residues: CASSGTVQETQYF. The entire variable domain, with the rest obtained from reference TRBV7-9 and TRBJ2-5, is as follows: DTGVSQNPRHKITKRGQNVTFRCDPISEHNRLYWYRQTLGQGPEFLTYFQNEAQLEKSRLLSDRFSAERPKGSFSTLEIQRTEQGDSAMYLCASSGTVQETQYFGPGTRLLVL.